This TCR beta chain was recovered during a study of beta chain features in type 1 diabetes. This CDR3 spans 13 amino acids. Trimming removed 4 bases at V and 4 bases at J, with 13 bases between. Germline CDR1 and CDR2: SQVTM and ANQGSEA. Sequencing targeted expressed TCRB transcripts, as all isolated RNA had been reverse transcribed. Read counts averaged around 3.9 million for samples of naive, central memory and regulatory T cells. The protocol was immunoSEQ multiplex PCR, while the TCRdb copy is restricted to in-frame clones and leaves out a portion. The sample lists about 270,000 clones, 13% to 15% occurring once.

The chain joins TRBV29-1 to TRBJ2-5; D possibly corresponds to TRBD1 (6 bases). Sequencing used naive CD4+ T cells from blood. The receptor comes from a woman in her thirties or forties in good health. Written as DNA, the CDR3 is TGCAGCGTTGCACAGGGCGTGGGAGAGACCCAGTACTTC. It translates to CSVAQGVGETQYF.